This TCR beta chain was sequenced for a study of radiation and T cells in renal cell carcinoma. Germline-derived CDR1 and CDR2 are SGHDT and YYEEEE. This CDR3 is built from 15 residues. V shed 4 bases, J shed 8 bases, and the junction held 9 bases outside the gene matches. The method was immunoSEQ multiplex PCR; TCRdb's version includes in-frame clones alone and lacks a portion of them. In the table there are roughly 45,000 clones, nearly 85% of which are singletons. The time point here: blood 4 weeks post-SBRT, at nephrectomy. This sample's treatment: 15 Gy SBRT to primary tumor, nephrectomy 4 weeks later. Nephrectomy followed 15 Gy stereotactic body radiation by 4 weeks.

The receptor was derived from a woman aged 70-85 years with renal cell carcinoma. The sample was blood, taken from a patient whose treatment included radiotherapy and nephrectomy. The chain recombines TRBV5-6 with TRBJ2-2, with 9 positions matching TRBD1. CDR3 protein: CASSPRDRDAGELFF. The CDR3 nucleotides read TGTGCCAGCAGCCCCCGGGACAGGGATGCTGGGGAGCTGTTTTTT. Variable domain in full (rest from reference TRBV5-6 and TRBJ2-2): DAGVTQSPTHLIKTRGQQVTLRCSPKSGHDTVSWYQQALGQGPQFIFQYYEEEERQRGNFPDRFSGHQFPNYSSELNVNALLLGDSALYLCASSPRDRDAGELFFGEGSRLTVL.